This TCR beta chain is from a study of blood T cell repertoires in COVID-19 (dated by TCRdb to 2018 to 2021). For context, the study as a whole: Samples covering the acute and convalescent phases of COVID-19 were provided by collaborators in the United States, Italy and Spain. Samples came from the ongoing ImmuneRACE study (first 160 participants) plus 1,254 subjects from 6 global collaborators. A freely available public database, intended as a resource for researchers studying the immune response to SARS-CoV-2, is where the repertoires were released. Subjects who had been exposed to COVID-19, were actively infected with it, or had recovered from it provided the deeply sampled blood TCRbeta repertoires that made up the dataset. The material from the prospective study consisted of cDNA or gDNA derived from T cells, B-cell-depleted T cells, or PBMCs. Nearly every sample came with metadata listing a de-identified subject ID, COVID-19 status, age in years and sex. HLA class I and class II types, where available, came from metadata supplied by the sample provider rather than from assay-based typing. What the research found in general, with its limitations: How much clinical and demographic metadata was included differed by source and by participant, and the metadata was provided uncurated.

The CDR3 runs 13 amino acids, cysteine and phenylalanine included. The read is trimmed to its CDR3 DNA, 39 bases read in frame from base 1. Reading the germline V gene gives CDR1 KGHSH and CDR2 LQKENI. From V the trimming removes 3 bases and from J it removes 7 bases, while the gene matches leave 6 bases of the junction unaccounted for. About this clone: Its antigen is currently not known. Base qualities were left out, and no much larger clone turns up one base away.

TCRbeta CDR3 regions were amplified from genomic DNA by means of the immunoSEQ Assay, a bias-controlled multiplex PCR. For the original study's pipeline: The number of nucleated cells in each sample was estimated by amplification of reference gene primers within the assay. To quantify the absolute abundance of each unique TCRbeta CDR3 rearrangement, sequence reads were collapsed and filtered. For each sample, productive Simpson clonality was calculated by taking the square root of Simpson's diversity index across productive rearrangements. This immuneACCESS table, as held by TCRdb, lists in-frame sequences with V and J called but not all clones. Of the missing ones, under half trace to an unresolved V gene in checked studies; the others have no known cause. V, J and clone size are taken as reported in that table, and D and trimming were inferred from the DNA itself. This sample comprises tens of thousands of clones, 80% to 90% of them detected only once. The ten most abundant clones make up 1% to 1.5% of the sample.

Collaborating institutions collected whole blood in K2EDTA tubes following their own protocols. Collaborator samples were shipped for TCRbeta analysis as frozen whole blood, isolated PBMCs, or DNA extracted from either sample type. The clonotype was recovered from a woman at least 80 years old with acute or convalescent COVID-19. The V and J segments used are TRBV18 and TRBJ2-7; TRBD1 lines up with 7 middle nucleotides. The sequencing input was peripheral blood. The nucleotides read TGTGCCAGCTCACCCGACCGACAGGGAGAGCAGTACTTC. Its translation is CASSPDRQGEQYF.